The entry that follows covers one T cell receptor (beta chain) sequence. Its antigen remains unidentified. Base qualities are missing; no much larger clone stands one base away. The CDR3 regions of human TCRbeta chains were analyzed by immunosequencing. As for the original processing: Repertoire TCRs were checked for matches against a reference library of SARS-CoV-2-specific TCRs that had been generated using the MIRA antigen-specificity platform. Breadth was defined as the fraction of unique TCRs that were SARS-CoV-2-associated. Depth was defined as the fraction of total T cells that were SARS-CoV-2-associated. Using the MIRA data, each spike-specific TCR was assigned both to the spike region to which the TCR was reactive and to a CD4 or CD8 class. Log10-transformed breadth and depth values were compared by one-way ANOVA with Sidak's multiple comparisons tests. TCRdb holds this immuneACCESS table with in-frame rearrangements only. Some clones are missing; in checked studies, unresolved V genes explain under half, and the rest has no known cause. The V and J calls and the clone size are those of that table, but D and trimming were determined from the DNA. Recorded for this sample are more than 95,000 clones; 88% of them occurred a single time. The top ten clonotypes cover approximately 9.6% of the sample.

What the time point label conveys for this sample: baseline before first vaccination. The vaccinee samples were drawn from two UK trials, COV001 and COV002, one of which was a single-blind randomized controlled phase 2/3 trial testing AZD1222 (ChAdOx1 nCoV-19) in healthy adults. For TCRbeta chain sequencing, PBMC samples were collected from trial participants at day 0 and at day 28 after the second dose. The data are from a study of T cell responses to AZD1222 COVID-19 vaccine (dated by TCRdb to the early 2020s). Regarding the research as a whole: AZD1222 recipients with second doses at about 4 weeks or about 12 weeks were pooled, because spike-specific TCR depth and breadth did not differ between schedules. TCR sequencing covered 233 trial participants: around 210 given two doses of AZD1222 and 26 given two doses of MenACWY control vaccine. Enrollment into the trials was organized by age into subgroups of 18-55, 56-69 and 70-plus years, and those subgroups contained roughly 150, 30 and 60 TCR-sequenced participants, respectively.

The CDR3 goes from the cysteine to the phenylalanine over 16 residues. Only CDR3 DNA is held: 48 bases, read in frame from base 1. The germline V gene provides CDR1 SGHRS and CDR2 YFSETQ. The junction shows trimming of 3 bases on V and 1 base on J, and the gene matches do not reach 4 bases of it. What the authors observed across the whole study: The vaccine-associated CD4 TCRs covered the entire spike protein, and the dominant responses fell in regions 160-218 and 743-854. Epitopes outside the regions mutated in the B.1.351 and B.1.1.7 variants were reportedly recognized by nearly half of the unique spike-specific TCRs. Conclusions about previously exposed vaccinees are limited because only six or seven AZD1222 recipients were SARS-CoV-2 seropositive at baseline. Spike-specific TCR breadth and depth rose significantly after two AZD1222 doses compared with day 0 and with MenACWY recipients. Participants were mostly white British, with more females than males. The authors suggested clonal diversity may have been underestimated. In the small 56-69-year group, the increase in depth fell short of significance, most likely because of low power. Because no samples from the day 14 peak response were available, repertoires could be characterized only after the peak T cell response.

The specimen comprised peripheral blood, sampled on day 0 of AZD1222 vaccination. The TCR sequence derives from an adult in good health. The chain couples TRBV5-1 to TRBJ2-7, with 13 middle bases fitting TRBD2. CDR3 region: CASSWTSGGTSYEQYF. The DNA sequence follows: TGCGCCAGCAGCTGGACTAGCGGGGGAACGTCCTACGAGCAGTACTTC.